This TCR beta chain emerged from a study of cytomegalovirus exposure and HLA in healthy donors. General study findings and limits: In the roughly 120 validation repertoires, a later analysis found that first-cohort TCR clusters tended to co-occur.

In germline, CDR1 is SGHVS, CDR2 FNYEAQ. Trimming removed 2 bases at V and 0 bases at J, with 10 bases between. CDR3 length: 15 amino acids. Details on this clone: Its target is unknown.

Repertoires were generated with immunoSEQ multiplex PCR, while TCRdb's copy carries only in-frame clones and drops some. This repertoire shows around 150,000 clones, 80% to 90% found once; its top ten account for roughly 6%. The origin of this receptor is a woman aged 25 to 39 in good health and CMV-seronegative. V usage is TRBV7-6 and J usage is TRBJ1-1; perhaps TRBD1 as D (6 bases). The sequencing sample was made of PBMCs. The CDR3, as DNA: TGTGCCAGCAGCTTATACCGGGACATGAACACTGAAGCTTTCTTT. Its translation: CASSLYRDMNTEAFF.